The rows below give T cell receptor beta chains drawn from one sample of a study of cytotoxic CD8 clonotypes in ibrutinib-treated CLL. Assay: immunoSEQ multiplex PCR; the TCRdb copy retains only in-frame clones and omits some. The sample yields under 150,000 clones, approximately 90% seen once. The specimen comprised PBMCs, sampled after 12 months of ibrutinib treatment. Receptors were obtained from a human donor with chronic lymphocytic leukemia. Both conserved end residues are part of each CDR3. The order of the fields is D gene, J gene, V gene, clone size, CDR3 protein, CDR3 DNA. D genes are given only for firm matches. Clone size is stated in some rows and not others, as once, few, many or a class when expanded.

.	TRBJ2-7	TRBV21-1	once	CASSTGTSGNSYEQYF	TGTGCCAGCAGCACCGGGACTAGCGGGAATTCCTACGAGCAGTACTTC
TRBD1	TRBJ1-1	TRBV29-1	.	CSGTGSLVGYTEAFF	TGCAGCGGGACAGGGAGCCTGGTCGGTTACACTGAAGCTTTCTTT
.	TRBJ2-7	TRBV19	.	CASSTLPDAYEQYF	TGTGCCAGTAGTACTCTACCCGACGCATACGAGCAGTACTTC
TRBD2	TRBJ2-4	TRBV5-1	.	CASSLLAGGAKNIQYF	TGCGCCAGCAGCCTACTAGCGGGGGGAGCCAAAAACATTCAGTACTTC
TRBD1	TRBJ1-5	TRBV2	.	CASSERSGGQPQHF	TGTGCCAGCAGTGAACGGTCAGGGGGGCAGCCCCAGCATTTT
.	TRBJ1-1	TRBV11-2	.	CASSLGQGLSRNTEAFF	TGTGCCAGCAGCTTAGGGCAGGGTTTGTCGAGGAACACTGAAGCTTTCTTT
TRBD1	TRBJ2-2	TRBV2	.	CASGKGTESGELFF	TGTGCCAGCGGTAAAGGGACAGAATCCGGGGAGCTGTTTTTT
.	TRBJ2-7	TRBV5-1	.	CASRSSNDYEQYF	TGCGCCAGCAGATCCTCGAACGACTACGAGCAGTACTTC
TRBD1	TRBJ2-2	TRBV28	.	CASSLTGQGIGGELFF	TGTGCCAGCAGTTTAACGGGACAGGGCATAGGCGGGGAGCTGTTTTTT
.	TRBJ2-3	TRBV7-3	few	CASSSQYTDTQYF	TGTGCCAGCAGCTCCCAATACACAGATACGCAGTATTTT
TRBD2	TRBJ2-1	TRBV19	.	CASSMTSGSYNEQFF	TGTGCCAGTAGTATGACTAGCGGCTCCTACAATGAGCAGTTCTTC
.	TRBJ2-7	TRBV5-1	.	CASFKDDGGEQYF	TGCGCCAGCTTTAAGGACGACGGAGGCGAGCAGTACTTC
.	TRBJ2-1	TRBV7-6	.	CASSLGLNNEQFF	TGTGCCAGCAGCTTAGGACTAAACAATGAGCAGTTCTTC
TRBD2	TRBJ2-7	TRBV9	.	CASSVGLAGGSSYEQYF	TGTGCCAGCAGCGTAGGTCTAGCGGGAGGCAGCTCCTACGAGCAGTACTTC
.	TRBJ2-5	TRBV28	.	CASSPPTRSPTQYF	TGTGCCAGCAGCCCCCCAACCAGAAGCCCGACCCAGTACTTC
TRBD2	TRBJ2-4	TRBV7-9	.	CASSLAVSLAKNIQYF	TGTGCCAGCAGCCTAGCGGTATCACTAGCCAAAAACATTCAGTACTTC
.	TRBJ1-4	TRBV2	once	CASRPGRLIEKLFF	TGTGCCAGCAGACCCGGGAGGCTAATAGAAAAACTGTTTTTT
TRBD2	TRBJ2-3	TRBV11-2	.	CASSLVWTSGRATQYF	TGTGCCAGCAGCTTAGTATGGACTAGCGGGAGGGCTACGCAGTATTTT
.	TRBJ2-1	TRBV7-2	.	CASRSGGRGEQFF	TGTGCCAGCAGGTCAGGGGGGCGGGGTGAGCAGTTCTTC
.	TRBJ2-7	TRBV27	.	CASSWDRSSYEQYF	TGTGCCAGCAGTTGGGACCGATCCTCCTACGAGCAGTACTTC
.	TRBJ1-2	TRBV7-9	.	CASSLSPNYGYTF	TGTGCCAGCAGCTTGTCTCCGAACTATGGCTACACCTTC
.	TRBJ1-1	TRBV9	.	CASSVDGLMNTEAFF	TGTGCCAGCAGCGTAGACGGGCTCATGAACACTGAAGCTTTCTTT
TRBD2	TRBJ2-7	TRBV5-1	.	CASSLALAGGVTYEQYF	TGCGCCAGCAGCTTGGCCCTAGCGGGAGGGGTAACCTACGAGCAGTACTTC
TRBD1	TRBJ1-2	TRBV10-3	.	CAISEPGQGGYTF	TGTGCCATCAGTGAGCCGGGACAGGGAGGCTACACCTTC
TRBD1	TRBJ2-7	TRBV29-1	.	CSTSGQGSYEQYF	TGCAGCACCAGTGGACAGGGTTCGTACGAGCAGTACTTC
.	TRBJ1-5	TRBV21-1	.	CASSTKASIQPQHF	TGTGCCAGCAGCACAAAGGCCAGTATACAGCCCCAGCATTTT
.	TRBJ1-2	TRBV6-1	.	CASSEVEDGYTF	TGTGCCAGCAGTGAAGTGGAAGATGGCTACACCTTC
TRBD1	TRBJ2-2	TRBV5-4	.	CASSSDRAPGELFF	TGTGCCAGCAGCAGTGACAGGGCCCCCGGGGAGCTGTTTTTT
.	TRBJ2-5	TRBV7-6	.	CASSLGIGVRETQYF	TGTGCCAGCAGCTTAGGGATTGGGGTCCGGGAGACCCAGTACTTC
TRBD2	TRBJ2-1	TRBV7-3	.	CASSRTSGSSNEQFF	TGTGCCAGCAGCCGGACTAGCGGGAGTTCCAATGAGCAGTTCTTC
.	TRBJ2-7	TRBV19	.	CASSLDRTREQYF	TGTGCCAGTAGCCTGGACAGGACTAGGGAGCAGTACTTC
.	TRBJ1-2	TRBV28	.	CASRFESYGYTF	TGTGCCAGCCGCTTTGAAAGCTATGGCTACACCTTC
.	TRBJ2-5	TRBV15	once	CATSREGPGQETQYF	TGTGCCACCAGCAGAGAGGGGCCGGGGCAAGAGACCCAGTACTTC
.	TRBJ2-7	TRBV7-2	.	CASSLGAQVVDEQYF	TGTGCCAGCAGCTTAGGGGCCCAAGTGGTTGACGAGCAGTACTTC
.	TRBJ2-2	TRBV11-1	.	CASSSEGSLSGELFF	TGTGCCAGCAGCTCGGAGGGATCATTATCCGGGGAGCTGTTTTTT